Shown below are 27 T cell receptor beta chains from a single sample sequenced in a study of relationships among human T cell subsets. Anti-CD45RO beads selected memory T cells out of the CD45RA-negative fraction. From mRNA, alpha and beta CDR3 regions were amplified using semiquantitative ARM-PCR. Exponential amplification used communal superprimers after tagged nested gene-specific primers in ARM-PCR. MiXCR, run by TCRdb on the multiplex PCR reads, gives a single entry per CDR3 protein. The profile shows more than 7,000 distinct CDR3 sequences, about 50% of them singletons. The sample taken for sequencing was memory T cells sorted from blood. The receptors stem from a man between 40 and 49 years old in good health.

The CDR3: CSALAGVGRTEAFF. The CDR3 DNA reads as TGCAGTGCTCTAGCCGGGGTGGGAAGAACTGAAGCTTTCTTT. The rearrangement uses TRBV20-1 and TRBJ1-1; D unclear. The CDR3 length is 14 residues. Trimming stripped 5 bases from V and 5 bases from J, with 18 bases between. Germline V gene lookup returns CDR1 DFQATT and CDR2 SNEGSKA (reference sequence).

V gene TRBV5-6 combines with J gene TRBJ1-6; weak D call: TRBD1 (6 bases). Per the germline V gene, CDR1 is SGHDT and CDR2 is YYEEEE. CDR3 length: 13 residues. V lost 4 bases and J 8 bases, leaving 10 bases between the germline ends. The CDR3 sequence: CASSPGQYSPLHF. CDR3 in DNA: TGTGCCAGCAGCCCCGGACAGTATTCACCCCTCCACTTT.

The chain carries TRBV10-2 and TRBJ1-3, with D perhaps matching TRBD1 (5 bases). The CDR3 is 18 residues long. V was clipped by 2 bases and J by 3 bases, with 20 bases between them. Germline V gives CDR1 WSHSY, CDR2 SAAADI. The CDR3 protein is CASSEMGPEHGFGNTIYF. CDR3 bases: TGCGCCAGCAGTGAGATGGGACCTGAACATGGCTTTGGAAACACCATATATTTT.

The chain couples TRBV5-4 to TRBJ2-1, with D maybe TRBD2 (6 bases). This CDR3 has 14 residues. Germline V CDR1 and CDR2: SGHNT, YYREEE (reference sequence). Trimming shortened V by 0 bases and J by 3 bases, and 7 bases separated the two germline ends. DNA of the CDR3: TGTGCCAGCAGCTTGGCGGGGGTCTACAATGAGCAGTTCTTC. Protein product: CASSLAGVYNEQFF.

The DNA for the CDR3 is TGCGCCAGCAGCTTGATGGACGTGAGCTCTGGAAACACCATATATTTT. Translated: CASSLMDVSSGNTIYF. This rearrangement joins TRBV5-1 to TRBJ1-3; D uncertain. From germline, CDR1 is SGHRS and CDR2 YFSETQ. This CDR3 is 16 amino acids long. Trimming shortened V by 1 base and J by 0 bases, and 11 bases separated the two germline ends. Combining the CDR3 with reference TRBV5-1 and TRBJ1-3 gives the whole variable domain KAGVTQTPRYLIKTRGQQVTLSCSPISGHRSVSWYQQTPGQGLQFLFEYFSETQRNKGNFPGRFSGRQFSNSRSEMNVSTLELGDSALYLCASSLMDVSSGNTIYFGEGSWLTVV.

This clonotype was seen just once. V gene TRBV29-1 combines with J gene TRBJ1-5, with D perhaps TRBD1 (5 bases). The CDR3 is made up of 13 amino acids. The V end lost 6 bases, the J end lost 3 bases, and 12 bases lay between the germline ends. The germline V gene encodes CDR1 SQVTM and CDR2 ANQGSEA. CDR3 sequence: CSVHQGNNQPQHF. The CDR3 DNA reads TGCAGCGTCCACCAGGGAAACAATCAGCCCCAGCATTTT. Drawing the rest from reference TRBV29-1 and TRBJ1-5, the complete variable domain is SAVISQKPSRDICQRGTSLTIQCQVDSQVTMMFWYRQQPGQSLTLIATANQGSEATYESGFVIDKFPISRPNLTFSTLTVSNMSPEDSSIYLCSVHQGNNQPQHFGDGTRLSIL.

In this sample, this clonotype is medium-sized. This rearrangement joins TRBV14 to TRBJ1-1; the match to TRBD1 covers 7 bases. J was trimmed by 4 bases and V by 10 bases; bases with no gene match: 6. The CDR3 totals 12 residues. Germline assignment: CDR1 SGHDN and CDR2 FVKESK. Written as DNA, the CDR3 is TGTGCCACCGACAGGGATGGCACTGAAGCTTTCTTT. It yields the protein CATDRDGTEAFF.

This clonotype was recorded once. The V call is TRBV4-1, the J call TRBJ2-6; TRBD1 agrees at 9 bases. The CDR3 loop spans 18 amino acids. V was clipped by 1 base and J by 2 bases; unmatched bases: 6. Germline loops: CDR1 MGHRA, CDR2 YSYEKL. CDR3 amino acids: CASSQGTTGGPGANVLTF. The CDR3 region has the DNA TGCGCCAGCAGCCAAGGAACGACAGGGGGTCCTGGGGCCAACGTCCTGACTTTC.

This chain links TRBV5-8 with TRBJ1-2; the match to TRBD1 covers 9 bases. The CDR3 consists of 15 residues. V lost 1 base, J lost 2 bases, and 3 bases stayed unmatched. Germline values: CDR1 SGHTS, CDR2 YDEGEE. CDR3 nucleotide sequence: TGTGCCAGCAGCTTGTACACAGGGGGCAACTATGGCTACACCTTC. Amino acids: CASSLYTGGNYGYTF.

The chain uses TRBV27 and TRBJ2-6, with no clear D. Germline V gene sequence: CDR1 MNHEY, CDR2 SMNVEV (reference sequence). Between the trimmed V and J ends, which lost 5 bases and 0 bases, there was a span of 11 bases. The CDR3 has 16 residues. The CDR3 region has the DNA TGTGCCAGCAGTCCTAGACGGAGCTCTGGGGCCAACGTCCTGACTTTC. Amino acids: CASSPRRSSGANVLTF. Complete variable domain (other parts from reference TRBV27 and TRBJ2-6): EAQVTQNPRYLITVTGKKLTVTCSQNMNHEYMSWYRQDPGLGLRQIYYSMNVEVTDKGDVPEGYKVSRKEKRNFPLILESPSPNQTSLYFCASSPRRSSGANVLTFGAGSRLTVL.

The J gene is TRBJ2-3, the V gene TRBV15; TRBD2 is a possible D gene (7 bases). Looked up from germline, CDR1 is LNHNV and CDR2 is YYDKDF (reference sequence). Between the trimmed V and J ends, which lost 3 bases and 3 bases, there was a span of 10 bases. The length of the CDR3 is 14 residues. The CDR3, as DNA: TGTGCCACCAGCAGGAGGGGGGGGACAGATACGCAGTATTTT. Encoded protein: CATSRRGGTDTQYF.

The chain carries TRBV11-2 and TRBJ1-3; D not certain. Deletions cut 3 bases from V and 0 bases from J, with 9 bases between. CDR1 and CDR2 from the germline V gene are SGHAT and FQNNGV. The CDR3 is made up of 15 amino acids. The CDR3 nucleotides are TGTGCCAGCAGCTTGTCAGGCCTCTCTGGAAACACCATATATTTT. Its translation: CASSLSGLSGNTIYF.

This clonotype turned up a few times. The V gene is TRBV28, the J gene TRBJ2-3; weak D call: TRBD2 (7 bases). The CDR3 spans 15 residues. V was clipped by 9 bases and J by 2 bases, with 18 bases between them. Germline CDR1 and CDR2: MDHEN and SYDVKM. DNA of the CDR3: TGTGCCAGTGGCGGGGGCTCTACCCACACAGATACGCAGTATTTT. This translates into CASGGGSTHTDTQYF.

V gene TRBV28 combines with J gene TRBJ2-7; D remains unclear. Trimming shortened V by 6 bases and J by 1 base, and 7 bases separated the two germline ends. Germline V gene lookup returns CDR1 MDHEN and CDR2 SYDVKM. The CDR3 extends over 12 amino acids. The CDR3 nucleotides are TGTGCCAGCAGCGGGTATTCCTACGAGCAGTACTTC. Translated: CASSGYSYEQYF.

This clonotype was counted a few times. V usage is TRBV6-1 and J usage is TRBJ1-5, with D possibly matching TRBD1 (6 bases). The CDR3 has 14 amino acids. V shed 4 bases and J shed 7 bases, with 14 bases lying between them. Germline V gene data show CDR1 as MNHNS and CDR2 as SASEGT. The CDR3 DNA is TGTGCCAGCAGTGGGAGCGGGGGCGAACAGCCCCAGCATTTT. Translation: CASSGSGGEQPQHF.

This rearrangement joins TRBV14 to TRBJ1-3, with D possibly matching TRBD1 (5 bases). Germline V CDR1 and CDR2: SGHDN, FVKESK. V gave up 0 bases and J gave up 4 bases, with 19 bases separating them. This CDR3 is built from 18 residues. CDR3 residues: CASSQDPIGAAAGNTIYF. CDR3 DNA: TGTGCCAGCAGCCAAGATCCCATTGGGGCCGCGGCGGGAAACACCATATATTTT.

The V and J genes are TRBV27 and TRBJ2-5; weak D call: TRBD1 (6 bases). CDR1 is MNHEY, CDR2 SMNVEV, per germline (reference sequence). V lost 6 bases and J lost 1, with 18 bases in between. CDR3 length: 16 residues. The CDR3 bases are TGTGCCAGCAGCCCCGAGGGGCGACAGGTCCAAGAGACCCAGTACTTC. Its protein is CASSPEGRQVQETQYF.

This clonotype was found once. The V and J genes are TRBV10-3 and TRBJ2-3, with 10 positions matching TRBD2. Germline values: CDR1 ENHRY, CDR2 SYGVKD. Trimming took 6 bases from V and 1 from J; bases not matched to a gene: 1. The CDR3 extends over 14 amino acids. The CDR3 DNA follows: TGTGCCATCAGAACTAGCGGGGGCACAGATACGCAGTATTTT. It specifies CAIRTSGGTDTQYF.

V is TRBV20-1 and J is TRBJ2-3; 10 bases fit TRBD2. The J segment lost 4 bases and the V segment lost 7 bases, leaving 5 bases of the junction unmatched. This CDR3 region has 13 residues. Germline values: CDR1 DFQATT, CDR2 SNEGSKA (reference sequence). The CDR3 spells CSGQRGGSDTQYF. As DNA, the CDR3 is TGCAGTGGACAGCGGGGGGGATCAGATACGCAGTATTTT.

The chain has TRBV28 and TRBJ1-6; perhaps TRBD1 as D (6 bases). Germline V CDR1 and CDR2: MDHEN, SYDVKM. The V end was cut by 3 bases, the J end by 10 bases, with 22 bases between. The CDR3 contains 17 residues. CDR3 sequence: CASSFHPSGGHGSPLHF. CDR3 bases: TGTGCCAGCAGTTTCCACCCTTCCGGGGGGCATGGGTCACCCCTCCACTTT.

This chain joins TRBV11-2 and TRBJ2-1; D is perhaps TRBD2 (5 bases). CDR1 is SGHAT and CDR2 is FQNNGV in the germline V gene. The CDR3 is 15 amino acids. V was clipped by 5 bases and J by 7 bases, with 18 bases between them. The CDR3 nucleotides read TGTGCCAGCAGCCGATCTAGCTGGGGTTTGAATGAGCAGTTCTTC. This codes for CASSRSSWGLNEQFF.

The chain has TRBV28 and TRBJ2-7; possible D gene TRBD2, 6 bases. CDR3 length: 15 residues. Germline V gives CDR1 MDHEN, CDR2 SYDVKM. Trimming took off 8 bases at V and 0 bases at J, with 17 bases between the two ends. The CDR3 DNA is TGTGCCAGCCGATCCCCCGTCGGGAGCTCCTACGAGCAGTACTTC. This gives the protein CASRSPVGSSYEQYF.

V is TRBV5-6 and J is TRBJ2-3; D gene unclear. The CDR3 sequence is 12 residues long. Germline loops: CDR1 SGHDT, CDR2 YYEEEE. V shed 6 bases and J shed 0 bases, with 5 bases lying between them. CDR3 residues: CASKESTDTQYF. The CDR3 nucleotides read TGTGCCAGCAAAGAGAGCACAGATACGCAGTATTTT. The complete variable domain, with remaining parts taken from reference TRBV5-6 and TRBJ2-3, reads DAGVTQSPTHLIKTRGQQVTLRCSPKSGHDTVSWYQQALGQGPQFIFQYYEEEERQRGNFPDRFSGHQFPNYSSELNVNALLLGDSALYLCASKESTDTQYFGPGTRLTVL.

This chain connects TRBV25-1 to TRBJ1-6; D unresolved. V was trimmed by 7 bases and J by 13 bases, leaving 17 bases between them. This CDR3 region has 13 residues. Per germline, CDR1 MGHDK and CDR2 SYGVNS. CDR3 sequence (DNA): TGTGCCAGCAACACGGACCGCTCCGGCCCCCTCCACTTT. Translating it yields CASNTDRSGPLHF.

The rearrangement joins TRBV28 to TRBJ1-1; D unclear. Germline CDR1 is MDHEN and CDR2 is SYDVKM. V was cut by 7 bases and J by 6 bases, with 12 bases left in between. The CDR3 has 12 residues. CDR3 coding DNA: TGTGCCAGCACCTGGGGAGCGGCTGAAGCTTTCTTT. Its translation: CASTWGAAEAFF.

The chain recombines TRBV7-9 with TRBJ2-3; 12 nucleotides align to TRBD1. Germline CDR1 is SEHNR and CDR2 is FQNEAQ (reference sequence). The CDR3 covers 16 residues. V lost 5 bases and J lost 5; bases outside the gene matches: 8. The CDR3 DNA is TGTGCCAGCAGCCGACTAGGGACAGGGGGCGGAGATACGCAGTATTTT. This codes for CASSRLGTGGGDTQYF.

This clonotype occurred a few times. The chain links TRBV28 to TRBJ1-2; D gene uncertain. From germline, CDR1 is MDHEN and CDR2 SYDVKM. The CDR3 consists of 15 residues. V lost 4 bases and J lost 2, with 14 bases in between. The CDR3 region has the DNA TGTGCCAGCAGTTCACCGGGCACGATAAACTATGGCTACACCTTC. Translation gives CASSSPGTINYGYTF.